The 17 T cell receptor beta chains below come from one sample, sequenced in a study of blood T cell repertoires in COVID-19. Generated by immunoSEQ multiplex PCR, the TCRdb table keeps only in-frame clones and is missing some. The table records roughly 260,000 clones, 88% of them present only once. Sequenced sample: peripheral blood. The receptors originated from a man aged 60-69 years who had recovered from COVID-19.

Of note for this clone: Additional DNA sequences in this sample encode the identical CDR3. Here the CDR3 reads CASSVGLAGSDTQYF. The DNA for the CDR3 is TGTGCCAGCAGCGTAGGACTAGCGGGGTCAGATACGCAGTATTTT. The V call is TRBV9, the J call TRBJ2-3, with TRBD2 matching over 11 bases. The CDR3 contains 15 residues. Germline CDR1 reads SGDLS; CDR2 reads YYNGEE. V shed 0 bases, J shed 4 bases, and the junction held 1 base outside the gene matches. Full variable domain (rest looked up from reference TRBV9 and TRBJ2-3): DSGVTQTPKHLITATGQRVTLRCSPRSGDLSVYWYQQSLDQGLQFLIQYYNGEERAKGNILERFSAQQFPDLHSELNLSSLELGDSALYFCASSVGLAGSDTQYFGPGTRLTVL.

The rearrangement joins TRBV3-1 (or the pseudogene TRBV3-2) to TRBJ1-1; 8 bases line up with TRBD1. V lost 5 bases and J lost 3; bases outside the gene matches: 11. Germline V CDR1 and CDR2: LGHDT, YNNKEL (reference sequence). The CDR3 extends over 16 amino acids. CDR3 nucleotides: TGTGCCAGCAGCGACGACAGGGGAAGAGTTCACACTGAAGCTTTCTTT. It is translated as CASSDDRGRVHTEAFF.

The J gene is TRBJ2-1, the V gene TRBV9, with TRBD2 identical over 7 bases. V was clipped by 5 bases and J by 4 bases; unmatched bases: 3. The CDR3 runs to 13 residues. From germline, CDR1 is SGDLS and CDR2 YYNGEE. This chain's CDR3 is CASRGGGYNEQFF. CDR3 bases: TGTGCCAGCAGAGGCGGGGGATACAATGAGCAGTTCTTC.

The chain is built from TRBV5-1 and TRBJ2-2, with 10 bases identical to TRBD2. The CDR3 is 16 amino acids. Germline CDR1 SGHRS, CDR2 YFSETQ. The J segment lost 1 base and the V segment lost 2 bases, leaving 2 bases of the junction unmatched. CDR3 sequence: CASSFTSGVNTGELFF. In DNA form, the CDR3 reads TGCGCCAGCAGCTTCACTAGCGGGGTGAACACCGGGGAGCTGTTTTTT.

This clone was detected only once. The chain has TRBV7-2 and TRBJ2-1, with 10 nucleotides matching TRBD2. Losses at the gene ends were 3 bases for V and 0 bases for J; bases not matched to a gene: 5. Per germline, CDR1 SGHTA and CDR2 FQGNSA. This CDR3 has 17 residues. CDR3 amino acids: CASSLFPSGGSYNEQFF. Here the CDR3 DNA reads TGTGCCAGCAGCTTGTTCCCTAGCGGGGGCTCCTACAATGAGCAGTTCTTC.

The chain joins TRBV6-9 to TRBJ2-5; the match to TRBD2 covers 14 bases. The V segment lost 0 bases and the J segment 3 bases; nucleotides outside the gene matches: 6. From germline, CDR1 is MNHGY and CDR2 SVAAGI. This CDR3 spans 18 amino acids. CDR3 in amino acids: CASSYSRRLAGGEETQYF. As DNA, the CDR3 is TGTGCCAGCAGTTATTCCAGAAGACTAGCGGGGGGGGAAGAGACCCAGTACTTC.

The chain combines TRBV19 with TRBJ2-3; D unclear. The V end was cut by 5 bases, the J end by 1 base, with 10 bases between. The CDR3 length is 14 residues. Per the germline V gene, CDR1 is LNHDA and CDR2 is SQIVND (reference sequence). Written as DNA, the CDR3 is TGTGCCAGTAGTCGGCCAGGTGGCACAGATACGCAGTATTTT. It specifies CASSRPGGTDTQYF.

The chain recombines TRBV3-1 (or the pseudogene TRBV3-2) with TRBJ1-1; 11 nucleotides agree with TRBD1. Unmatched junction bases numbered 7, after V lost 3 bases and J lost 10 bases. Germline V gene sequence: CDR1 LGHDT, CDR2 YNNKEL (reference sequence). The CDR3 is made up of 14 amino acids. In DNA form, the CDR3 reads TGTGCCAGCAGCCAGAGGACAGGGGGCGGGGGAGCTTTCTTT. As protein: CASSQRTGGGGAFF.

The V call is TRBV27, the J call TRBJ1-2; D gene unclear. There are 16 residues in the CDR3. Trimming shortened V by 2 bases and J by 4 bases, and 17 bases separated the two germline ends. The germline V gene has CDR1 MNHEY and CDR2 SMNVEV (reference sequence). The CDR3 bases are TGTGCCAGCAGTTTACAAGGCTCCCCCGGCGGCTATGGCTACACCTTC. Amino acid sequence: CASSLQGSPGGYGYTF.

A single count supports this clone. The chain joins TRBV9 to TRBJ2-7; TRBD1 aligns across 10 bases. The CDR3 totals 16 residues. Losses at the gene ends were 3 bases for V and 2 bases for J; bases not matched to a gene: 8. Germline CDR1 and CDR2: SGDLS and YYNGEE. CDR3 amino acids: CASSARQGAEPYEQYF. The CDR3 DNA sequence: TGTGCCAGCAGCGCCCGACAGGGGGCAGAACCCTACGAGCAGTACTTC.

This clone was counted once. The rearrangement joins TRBV29-1 to TRBJ1-2, with a weak D call TRBD1 (5 bases). In germline, CDR1 is SQVTM, CDR2 ANQGSEA. V was pared by 7 bases and J by 4 bases, with 13 bases between. This CDR3 spans 12 amino acids. Here the CDR3 DNA reads TGCAGCGCCCAGGGAGGGATCTATGGCTACACCTTC. Translating it yields CSAQGGIYGYTF.

V gene TRBV5-4 combines with J gene TRBJ1-5; tentatively, D is TRBD1 (5 bases). Trimming pared 7 bases from V and 1 base from J, leaving 18 bases between. The CDR3 is 16 amino acids. Germline lookup yields CDR1 SGHNT and CDR2 YYREEE (reference sequence). CDR3 sequence: CASGPGGAGSNQPQHF. CDR3 DNA sequence: TGTGCCAGCGGCCCGGGAGGGGCAGGGAGCAATCAGCCCCAGCATTTT.

This clone has only a few counts. CDR3 amino acids: CSVVPQSNSPLHF. The DNA for the CDR3 is TGCAGCGTTGTACCGCAGTCTAATTCACCCCTCCACTTT. J is TRBJ1-6 and V is TRBV29-1; no clear D. Germline CDR1 reads SQVTM; CDR2 reads ANQGSEA. CDR3 size: 13 residues. Between the trimmed V and J ends, which lost 4 bases and 6 bases, there was a span of 10 bases.

This chain links TRBV19 with TRBJ1-2, with TRBD1 matching 7 bases. The CDR3 spans 15 residues. Germline CDR1 LNHDA, CDR2 SQIVND (reference sequence). V gave up 2 bases and J gave up 4 bases; unmatched junction bases: 7. This chain's CDR3 is CASSISATGLYGYTF. CDR3 DNA sequence: TGTGCCAGTAGTATATCCGCGACAGGGCTCTATGGCTACACCTTC.

This chain uses TRBV2 with TRBJ2-7; D is perhaps TRBD1 (5 bases). Germline values: CDR1 SNHLY, CDR2 FYNNEI. V dropped 9 bases and J dropped 4 bases, with 13 bases sitting between them. The CDR3 extends over 12 amino acids. The chain's CDR3 is CASRQTPYEQYF. CDR3 nucleotide sequence: TGTGCCAGTAGACAGACTCCATACGAGCAGTACTTC.

The genes are TRBV7-9 and TRBJ2-6; 7 bases agree with TRBD1. This CDR3 contains 16 residues. CDR1 SEHNR and CDR2 FQNEAQ come from the germline V gene (reference sequence). The V and J ends lost 5 bases and 4 bases, in that order; junction bases with no gene match: 8. The CDR3 protein is CASSDRELAGANVLTF. The DNA for the CDR3 is TGTGCCAGCAGCGACAGGGAACTTGCCGGGGCCAACGTCCTGACTTTC.

This clone was seen a handful of times. DNA for the CDR3: TGTGCCAGCAGCCAAGATCGAACATCCAATGGCTACACCTTC. It translates to CASSQDRTSNGYTF. The chain uses TRBV14 and TRBJ1-2; no clear D. Per germline, CDR1 SGHDN and CDR2 FVKESK. This CDR3 region has 14 residues. Trimming cost V 0 bases and J 6 bases, with 11 bases left between them.